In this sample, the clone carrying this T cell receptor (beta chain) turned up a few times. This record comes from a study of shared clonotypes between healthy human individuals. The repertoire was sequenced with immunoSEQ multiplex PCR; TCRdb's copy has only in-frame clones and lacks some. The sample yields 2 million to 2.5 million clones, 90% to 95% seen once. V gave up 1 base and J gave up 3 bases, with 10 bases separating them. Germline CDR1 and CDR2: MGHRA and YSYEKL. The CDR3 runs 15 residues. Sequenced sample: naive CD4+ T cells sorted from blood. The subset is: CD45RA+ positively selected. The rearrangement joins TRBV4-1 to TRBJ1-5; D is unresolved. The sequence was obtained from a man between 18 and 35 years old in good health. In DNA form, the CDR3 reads TGCGCCAGCAGCCAAGCGGGGTACAACAATCAGCCCCAGCATTTT. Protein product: CASSQAGYNNQPQHF.